These 26 T cell receptor beta chains originate from one sample sequenced in a study of T cell responses to AZD1222 COVID-19 vaccine. The protocol was immunoSEQ multiplex PCR, while the TCRdb copy is restricted to in-frame clones and leaves out a portion. The sample includes 90,000 to 110,000 clones, roughly 82% seen only once; the top ten take around 5%. Sequencing was performed on peripheral blood, taken on day 0 of AZD1222 vaccination. These receptors were collected from an adult in good health.

V gene TRBV7-3 combines with J gene TRBJ1-2; TRBD1 is a possible D gene (6 bases). V lost 5 bases to trimming and J lost 2 bases, with 9 bases between them. The germline V gene encodes CDR1 SGHTA and CDR2 FQGTGA. CDR3 size: 13 residues. The chain's CDR3 is CASSPDRNYGYTF. The CDR3 DNA reads TGTGCCAGCAGCCCTGACAGGAACTATGGCTACACCTTC.

The V and J genes are TRBV5-1 and TRBJ2-7; TRBD1 is a possible D gene (6 bases). The germline V gene encodes CDR1 SGHRS and CDR2 YFSETQ. This CDR3 is built from 12 residues. Trimming cost V 4 bases and J 6 bases, with 11 bases left between them. CDR3 sequence reads: CASSAQGAEQYF. DNA for the CDR3: TGCGCCAGCAGCGCACAGGGAGCCGAGCAGTACTTC.

The V call is TRBV6-6, the J call TRBJ1-2; 7 nucleotides agree with TRBD1. This CDR3 spans 15 amino acids. J was trimmed by 0 bases and V by 5 bases; bases with no gene match: 6. CDR1 MNHNY and CDR2 SVGAGI come from the germline V gene (reference sequence). The CDR3, as DNA: TGTGCCAGCAGTAGGGGACAGACAACTAACTATGGCTACACCTTC. Amino acids: CASSRGQTTNYGYTF.

CDR3 DNA sequence: TGTGCCAGCAGCCCTAGCCCATTAGTCTCTGGAAACACCATATATTTT. Translated, it gives CASSPSPLVSGNTIYF. The chain couples TRBV5-4 to TRBJ1-3; D is undetermined. Germline V gene lookup returns CDR1 SGHNT and CDR2 YYREEE (reference sequence). There are 16 residues in the CDR3. Trimming cost V 4 bases and J 0 bases, with 14 bases left between them.

This clone has only a few counts. The chain couples TRBV28 to TRBJ1-1, with D unclear. CDR1 and CDR2 from the germline V gene are MDHEN and SYDVKM. V was cut by 3 bases and J by 1 base, with 9 bases left in between. The CDR3 is 14 residues long. CDR3 DNA sequence: TGTGCCAGCAGTTTCCTGGCGGGGAACACTGAAGCTTTCTTT. It yields the protein CASSFLAGNTEAFF.

This sequence joins TRBV5-1 and TRBJ2-5; D is ambiguous. Germline loops: CDR1 SGHRS, CDR2 YFSETQ. The CDR3 sequence is 15 residues long. V was shortened by 3 bases and J by 7 bases, with 19 bases between the two germline ends. The DNA for the CDR3 is TGCGCCAGCAGCTCGGATACCGGGCCCCTAGGGACCCAGTACTTC. This gives the protein CASSSDTGPLGTQYF.

This sequence joins TRBV29-1 and TRBJ1-2; 7 bases line up with TRBD1. Unmatched junction bases numbered 4, after V lost 4 bases and J lost 5 bases. Germline V gene lookup returns CDR1 SQVTM and CDR2 ANQGSEA. This CDR3 is 12 amino acids long. The CDR3 DNA reads as TGCAGCGTTGGTGGGACAGCTTATGGCTACACCTTC. Translation gives CSVGGTAYGYTF.

The chain uses TRBV9 and TRBJ1-2, with a tentative D call TRBD1 (6 bases). V was shortened by 4 bases and J by 2 bases, with 12 bases between the two germline ends. This CDR3 region has 14 residues. Germline CDR1 reads SGDLS; CDR2 reads YYNGEE. The CDR3 spells CASSPGAGNYGYTF. The CDR3 nucleotides read TGTGCCAGCAGCCCGGGGGCAGGGAACTATGGCTACACCTTC.

This clone showed up just a few times. The chain carries TRBV9 and TRBJ1-1; D may be TRBD1 (6 bases). The CDR3 has 15 amino acids. Germline V gene sequence: CDR1 SGDLS, CDR2 YYNGEE. V lost 1 base, J lost 0 bases, and 10 bases lay in between. CDR3 sequence reads: CASSVFDRMNTEAFF. The CDR3 DNA follows: TGTGCCAGCAGCGTATTTGACAGGATGAACACTGAAGCTTTCTTT.

This clone was detected only once. The chain has TRBV5-1 and TRBJ2-3; no clear D gene. V lost 1 base to trimming and J lost 1 base, with 10 bases between them. There are 15 residues in the CDR3. Germline V gives CDR1 SGHRS, CDR2 YFSETQ. In DNA form, the CDR3 reads TGCGCCAGCAGCTTGATTAGCCCACGCACAGATACGCAGTATTTT. It specifies CASSLISPRTDTQYF.

The rearrangement joins TRBV7-2 to TRBJ2-3; 7 bases are shared with TRBD2. Per germline, CDR1 SGHTA and CDR2 FQGNSA. This CDR3 has 15 residues. The junction had 1 base not matched to a gene; V was cut back by 1 base and J by 0 bases. CDR3 DNA: TGTGCCAGCAGCTTAGTGGGGGGGAGCACAGATACGCAGTATTTT. Amino acid sequence: CASSLVGGSTDTQYF.

The chain's CDR3 is CASSTRDPYGYTF. The CDR3 bases are TGTGCCAGCAGCACCCGGGACCCTTATGGCTACACCTTC. This chain links TRBV3-1 (or the pseudogene TRBV3-2) with TRBJ1-2; TRBD1 is a possible D gene (5 bases). CDR3 size: 13 residues. V was cut by 5 bases and J by 5 bases, with 12 bases left in between. The germline V gene has CDR1 LGHDT and CDR2 YNNKEL (reference sequence).

The count of this clone is one. The rearrangement uses TRBV5-1 and TRBJ1-5; D ambiguous. From germline, CDR1 is SGHRS and CDR2 YFSETQ. V was pared by 4 bases and J by 7 bases, with 12 bases between. The CDR3 spans 13 residues. In DNA, the CDR3 is TGCGCCAGCAGCCGTTCTGTGGAACAGCCCCAGCATTTT. It codes for CASSRSVEQPQHF.

Here the CDR3 reads CAISNYNNEQFF. The CDR3, as DNA: TGTGCCATCAGTAACTATAACAATGAGCAGTTCTTC. This rearrangement joins TRBV10-3 to TRBJ2-1; D gene unclear. This CDR3 region has 12 residues. The germline CDR1 and CDR2 sequences are ENHRY and SYGVKD. The V gene lost 5 bases and the J gene lost 5 bases, with 7 bases spanning the gap.

This chain links TRBV5-6 with TRBJ1-3; no clear D. V dropped 0 bases and J dropped 3 bases, with 7 bases sitting between them. Germline assignment: CDR1 SGHDT and CDR2 YYEEEE. The CDR3 is 14 amino acids. Written as DNA, the CDR3 is TGTGCCAGCAGCTTGGAGGCCAGTGGAAACACCATATATTTT. Amino acid sequence: CASSLEASGNTIYF.

This sequence joins TRBV6-2 or TRBV6-3 and TRBJ1-2; D might be TRBD1 (5 bases). This CDR3 comprises 18 residues. CDR1 is MNHEY, CDR2 SVGEGT, per germline. Trimming cost V 6 bases and J 3 bases, with 26 bases left between them. CDR3 region: CASSHRGWQARGDYGYTF. CDR3 bases: TGTGCCAGCAGCCACCGGGGGTGGCAGGCGCGGGGGGACTATGGCTACACCTTC.

This clone was counted a single time. V and J are TRBV27 and TRBJ2-7; D is ambiguous. Trimming removed 6 bases from V and 4 bases from J, with 10 bases in between. There are 12 residues in the CDR3. Germline values: CDR1 MNHEY, CDR2 SMNVEV (reference sequence). CDR3 nucleotides: TGTGCCAGCAGCGTGAAGGGTTACGAGCAGTACTTC. Translated: CASSVKGYEQYF.

The V call is TRBV6-5, the J call TRBJ1-4; TRBD1 aligns across 7 bases. J was trimmed by 0 bases and V by 6 bases; bases with no gene match: 1. CDR1 and CDR2 (germline): MNHEY, SVGAGI. This CDR3 comprises 14 residues. CDR3 bases: TGTGCCAGCAGCACAGGGGCAACTAATGAAAAACTGTTTTTT. This gives the protein CASSTGATNEKLFF.

The rearrangement links TRBV7-2 to TRBJ1-1; 8 bases are a match to TRBD1. Germline V gene sequence: CDR1 SGHTA, CDR2 FQGNSA. This CDR3 comprises 16 residues. Trimming removed 2 bases from V and 2 bases from J; junction bases left unmatched: 7. The CDR3, as DNA: TGTGCCAGCAGCTTACGGTCAGGACAGGGAAACACTGAAGCTTTCTTT. This codes for CASSLRSGQGNTEAFF.

This chain connects TRBV27 to TRBJ1-1; no clear D. The V and J ends lost 2 bases and 2 bases respectively, with 12 bases between them. The CDR3 covers 15 residues. CDR1 and CDR2 (germline): MNHEY, SMNVEV (reference sequence). As DNA, the CDR3 is TGTGCCAGCAGTTTAAACGCTTGGGGTAACACTGAAGCTTTCTTT. Its translation is CASSLNAWGNTEAFF.

This clone was recorded once. The chain combines TRBV7-9 with TRBJ1-1, with D uncertain. From germline, CDR1 is SEHNR and CDR2 FQNEAQ (reference sequence). CDR3 length: 15 amino acids. Trimming stripped 5 bases from V and 2 bases from J, with 15 bases between. CDR3 sequence: CASSLSSWGNTEAFF. Written as DNA, the CDR3 is TGTGCCAGCAGCCTCTCATCTTGGGGAAACACTGAAGCTTTCTTT.

This chain connects TRBV19 to TRBJ2-1; either TRBD1 or TRBD2 may fit D (6 bases each). The CDR3 totals 17 residues. CDR1 is LNHDA and CDR2 is SQIVND in the germline V gene (reference sequence). Trimming shortened V by 1 base and J by 6 bases, and 19 bases separated the two germline ends. CDR3 residues: CASSIVPTIQGLNEQFF. The CDR3 DNA sequence: TGTGCCAGTAGTATAGTCCCAACCATACAGGGACTCAATGAGCAGTTCTTC.

The rearrangement links TRBV6-5 to TRBJ1-1; D gene uncertain. V lost 6 bases and J 1 base, leaving 15 bases between the germline ends. The V gene's germline CDR1 is MNHEY and CDR2 SVGAGI. This CDR3 contains 15 residues. CDR3 bases: TGTGCCAGCAGAGCCCCGTCCTTAGGGAACACTGAAGCTTTCTTT. This sequence encodes CASRAPSLGNTEAFF.

In its sample, this clone was seen a few times. V is TRBV4-2 and J is TRBJ1-2; D gene unclear. The CDR3 is 14 residues long. Germline V CDR1 and CDR2: LGHNA, YNFKEQ. The V end lost 3 bases, the J end lost 1 base, and 9 bases lay between the germline ends. CDR3 in amino acids: CASSQRTDNYGYTF. The CDR3 DNA reads TGTGCCAGCAGCCAGAGGACGGATAACTATGGCTACACCTTC.

This clone has just one count. The CDR3 nucleotides are TGTGCCAGCAGCCAAGTCACAGGGCCCGGGGAGCTGTTTTTT. It is translated as CASSQVTGPGELFF. The rearrangement links TRBV3-1 (or the pseudogene TRBV3-2) to TRBJ2-2; D is perhaps TRBD1 (6 bases). Germline CDR1 is LGHDT and CDR2 is YNNKEL (reference sequence). Trimming removed 1 base at V and 6 bases at J, with 9 bases between. This CDR3 region has 14 residues.

The rearrangement uses TRBV27 and TRBJ1-6; no definite D call. The V gene's germline CDR1 is MNHEY and CDR2 SMNVEV (reference sequence). Deletions cut 5 bases from V and 8 bases from J, with 7 bases between. This CDR3 contains 12 residues. The DNA of the CDR3 is TGTGCCAGCAGTCCACCCGATTCACCCCTCCACTTT. This translates into CASSPPDSPLHF.